These 16 T cell receptor beta chains came from one sample sequenced in a study of control samples from healthy donors and cancer patients. Measured with immunoSEQ multiplex PCR; TCRdb has only the in-frame clones, and not every one. Of fewer than 100,000 clones listed, approximately 90% were seen once; the top ten hold more than 5%. Sequencing input: blood. These receptor sequences come from a woman aged 50 to 60 in good health.

This sequence joins TRBV19 and TRBJ2-5, with D hard to call. Trimming removed 1 base at V and 5 bases at J, with 11 bases between. The CDR3 runs to 14 residues. The germline gives CDR1 LNHDA, CDR2 SQIVND (reference sequence). CDR3 DNA: TGTGCCAGTAGTATAGGGGGAAGATGGGAGACCCAGTACTTC. It encodes CASSIGGRWETQYF.

The chain links TRBV30 to TRBJ1-5; D is perhaps TRBD1 (5 bases). The CDR3 contains 13 residues. Germline CDR1 and CDR2: GTSNPN and SVGIG (reference sequence). The germline V and J ends were trimmed by 0 bases and 6 bases, with 9 bases remaining between them. The chain's CDR3 is CAWSVGGSQPQHF. As DNA, the CDR3 is TGTGCCTGGAGTGTCGGGGGAAGTCAGCCCCAGCATTTT.

The sample holds one count of this clone. The chain carries TRBV4-1 and TRBJ2-2; 7 nucleotides line up with TRBD1. V lost 4 bases, J lost 1 base, and 3 bases stayed unmatched. CDR1 MGHRA and CDR2 YSYEKL come from the germline V gene. CDR3 size: 15 residues. The CDR3 DNA reads as TGCGCCAGCAGCCTTGGGACAGTGAACACCGGGGAGCTGTTTTTT. Translated: CASSLGTVNTGELFF.

The chain combines TRBV5-1 with TRBJ2-1, with 8 nucleotides matching TRBD1. CDR3 length: 14 amino acids. V trimming: 2 bases; J trimming: 7 bases; junction bases outside the gene matches: 5. Germline CDR1 is SGHRS and CDR2 is YFSETQ. The CDR3 DNA follows: TGCGCCAGCAGCTTTGGGGACAGGAGAAATGAGCAGTTCTTC. It specifies CASSFGDRRNEQFF.

The V and J genes are TRBV7-8 and TRBJ2-6; perhaps TRBD2 as D (5 bases). V gave up 4 bases and J gave up 2 bases, with 12 bases separating them. CDR3 size: 16 residues. Germline CDR1 is SGHVS and CDR2 is FQNEAQ. CDR3 nucleotides: TGTGCCAGCAGCTCAGGCCGGAGGACTGGGGCCAACGTCCTGACTTTC. Its translation: CASSSGRRTGANVLTF.

As concerns this clone: The sample holds other DNA sequences that translate to the same CDR3. The chain has TRBV6-5 and TRBJ1-5; D is unclear. CDR3 length: 12 amino acids. The ends were cut back, 9 bases at V and 2 bases at J, with 8 bases in the middle. Germline-derived CDR1 and CDR2 are MNHEY and SVGAGI. The CDR3 sequence: CASRQGNQPQHF. The CDR3 region has the DNA TGTGCCAGTCGCCAAGGCAATCAGCCCCAGCATTTT.

The gene calls are TRBV30 and TRBJ1-4; unclear D gene. From germline, CDR1 is GTSNPN and CDR2 SVGIG (reference sequence). The ends were cut back, 3 bases at V and 5 bases at J, with 10 bases in the middle. CDR3 size: 13 residues. The CDR3 sequence is CAWSLAVNEKLFF. In nucleotides, the CDR3 is TGTGCCTGGAGCTTGGCGGTGAATGAAAAACTGTTTTTT.

This clone occurred a few times. The CDR3 coding sequence is TGTGCCAGCAGTCCGAAGCGAGGGGGACGTGAAGCTTTCTTT. It is translated as CASSPKRGGREAFF. The chain carries TRBV6-6 and TRBJ1-1; D might be TRBD1 (6 bases). The CDR3 covers 14 residues. Germline V gene data show CDR1 as MNHNY and CDR2 as SVGAGI (reference sequence). Trimming shortened V by 5 bases and J by 7 bases, and 17 bases separated the two germline ends.

The V and J genes are TRBV11-2 and TRBJ1-1; possible D gene TRBD1, 5 bases. Per germline, CDR1 SGHAT and CDR2 FQNNGV. V was pared by 1 base and J by 3 bases, with 6 bases between. The CDR3 has 13 residues. As DNA, the CDR3 is TGTGCCAGCAGCTTAGGGGGGGACACTGAAGCTTTCTTT. It specifies CASSLGGDTEAFF.

J is TRBJ1-6 and V is TRBV30; no firm D call. Germline CDR1 and CDR2: GTSNPN and SVGIG (reference sequence). CDR3 length: 11 amino acids. The germline V and J ends were trimmed by 4 bases and 2 bases, with 0 bases remaining between them. CDR3 sequence: CAWTYNSPLHF. CDR3 DNA sequence: TGTGCCTGGACCTATAATTCACCCCTCCACTTT. The full variable domain, with the rest looked up from reference TRBV30 and TRBJ1-6, is SQTIHQWPATLVQPVGSPLSLECTVEGTSNPNLYWYRQAAGRGLQLLFYSVGIGQISSEVPQNLSASRPQDRQFILSSKKLLLSDSGFYLCAWTYNSPLHFGNGTRLTVT.

This clone was observed a single time. V usage is TRBV18 and J usage is TRBJ1-1; no firm D call. The CDR3 has 16 residues. Germline V CDR1 and CDR2: KGHSH, LQKENI. V was cut by 3 bases and J by 3 bases, with 17 bases left in between. For the CDR3, the DNA is TGTGCCAGCTCACCTCAAAGAGGAGTACGGCACACTGAAGCTTTCTTT. It encodes CASSPQRGVRHTEAFF.

The chain uses TRBV11-2 and TRBJ1-5; D is possibly TRBD1 (5 bases). The ends were cut back, 5 bases at V and 1 base at J, with 12 bases in the middle. Per germline, CDR1 SGHAT and CDR2 FQNNGV. The CDR3 loop spans 15 amino acids. CDR3 in DNA: TGTGCCAGCAGCGCGGGGGGGATCAGCAATCAGCCCCAGCATTTT. Amino acids: CASSAGGISNQPQHF.

The genes are TRBV12-2 and TRBJ2-1; the listed D gene, TRBD2, was not tested against the DNA. TRBV12-2 is listed as a pseudogene. The CDR3 is 19 residues long. CDR3 coding DNA: TGTGCAAGTCGCTTAGGGTCCGGGACTAGCGGGGGAGCACCCAATGAGCAGTTCTTC. Its protein is CASRLGSGTSGGAPNEQFF.

This clone was detected only a few times. The chain uses TRBV3-1 (or the pseudogene TRBV3-2) and TRBJ1-4; D not resolved. The germline CDR1 and CDR2 sequences are LGHDT and YNNKEL (reference sequence). The CDR3 has 15 residues. The V gene lost 6 bases and the J gene lost 6 bases, with 17 bases spanning the gap. DNA of the CDR3: TGTGCCAGCAGTCAAATAGAGATTAGTCATGAAAAACTGTTTTTT. This sequence encodes CASSQIEISHEKLFF.

V and J are TRBV2 and TRBJ1-6; no clear D. This CDR3 region has 13 residues. Germline lookup yields CDR1 SNHLY and CDR2 FYNNEI. V was trimmed by 7 bases and J by 8 bases, leaving 12 bases between them. The CDR3 loop reads CASTISYDSPLHF. The CDR3, as DNA: TGTGCCAGCACGATTAGCTACGATTCACCCCTCCACTTT.

The chain recombines TRBV5-5 with TRBJ1-2, with no clear D. Per germline, CDR1 SGHKS and CDR2 YYEKEE (reference sequence). This CDR3 is 13 amino acids long. The V gene lost 0 bases and the J gene lost 3 bases, with 6 bases spanning the gap. CDR3 sequence reads: CASSLEEYYGYTF. CDR3 DNA sequence: TGTGCCAGCAGCTTGGAGGAATACTATGGCTACACCTTC.